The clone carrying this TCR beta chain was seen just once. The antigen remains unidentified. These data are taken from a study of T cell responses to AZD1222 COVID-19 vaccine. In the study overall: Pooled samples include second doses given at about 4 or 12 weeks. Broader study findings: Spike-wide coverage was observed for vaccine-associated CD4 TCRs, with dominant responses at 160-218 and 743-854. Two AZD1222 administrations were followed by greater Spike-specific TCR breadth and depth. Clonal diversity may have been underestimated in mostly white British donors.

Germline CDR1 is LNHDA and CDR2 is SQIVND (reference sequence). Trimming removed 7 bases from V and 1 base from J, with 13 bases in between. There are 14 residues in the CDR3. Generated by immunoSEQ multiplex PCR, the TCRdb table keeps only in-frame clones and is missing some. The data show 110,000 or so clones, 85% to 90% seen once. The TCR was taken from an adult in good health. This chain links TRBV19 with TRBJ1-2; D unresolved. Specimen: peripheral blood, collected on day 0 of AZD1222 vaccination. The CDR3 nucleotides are TGTGCCAGTACCCCCGTCGGGGATAACTATGGCTACACCTTC. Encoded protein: CASTPVGDNYGYTF.